The next 5 T cell receptor beta chains were all read from a single sample in a study of blood T cells in healthy people across ages (dated by TCRdb to about 2015). Receptor libraries were prepared by 5' RACE. Sequencing relied on an Illumina HiSeq 2500. A second PCR of roughly 6 to 11 cycles was run with a J-beta primer mix and a sample-barcoded 5' primer. In TCRdb, the public reads were trimmed at Q25 with fastp and aligned with MiXCR, with productive beta chains retained. Every entry covers one CDR3 protein and lists the most common genes and DNA from its rows. The sample table lists about 1.8 million distinct CDR3 sequences, roughly 50% of them with a count of one. In total, the top ten clones hold approximately 2.1% of the sample. The sequenced sample consisted of blood. Source of these receptors: a middle-aged woman in good health.

The J gene is TRBJ2-3, the V gene TRBV5-1, with D unresolved. The germline gives CDR1 SGHRS, CDR2 YFSETQ. The V end lost 5 bases, the J end lost 3 bases, and 13 bases lay between the germline ends. The CDR3 runs to 14 residues. The CDR3 reads CASRTTPGTDTQYF. The CDR3 coding sequence is TGCGCCAGCAGGACAACCCCAGGTACAGATACGCAGTATTTT. Supplemented by reference TRBV5-1 and TRBJ2-3, the full variable domain reads KAGVTQTPRYLIKTRGQQVTLSCSPISGHRSVSWYQQTPGQGLQFLFEYFSETQRNKGNFPGRFSGRQFSNSRSEMNVSTLELGDSALYLCASRTTPGTDTQYFGPGTRLTVL.

This chain links TRBV5-1 with TRBJ2-7; a weak D match, TRBD1 (6 bases). Looked up from germline, CDR1 is SGHRS and CDR2 is YFSETQ. V was pared by 9 bases and J by 3 bases, with 16 bases between. The CDR3 consists of 13 residues. The chain's CDR3 is CATKRGGSYEQYF. CDR3 bases: TGCGCCACCAAAAGAGGGGGTAGCTACGAGCAGTACTTC.

This clonotype was counted ten times or more. J is TRBJ2-7 and V is TRBV29-1, with D tentatively TRBD1 (5 bases). CDR3 length equals 14 residues. Per germline, CDR1 SQVTM and CDR2 ANQGSEA. The V and J ends lost 1 base and 3 bases respectively, with 13 bases between them. CDR3 region: CSVEVIGQSYEQYF. The CDR3 bases are TGCAGCGTTGAAGTTATCGGACAAAGCTACGAGCAGTACTTC.

This clonotype was counted between two and nine times. This chain uses TRBV25-1 with TRBJ2-1; D remains ambiguous. V dropped 5 bases and J dropped 7 bases, with 9 bases sitting between them. The CDR3 extends over 12 amino acids. Germline V lookup: CDR1 MGHDK, CDR2 SYGVNS. As DNA, the CDR3 is TGTGCCAGCAGTCCAGAACGTAATGAGCAGTTCTTC. Amino acid sequence: CASSPERNEQFF.

The rearrangement links TRBV12-3 or TRBV12-4 to TRBJ1-2; D not certain. This CDR3 has 12 residues. The V gene lost 8 bases and the J gene lost 9 bases, with 16 bases spanning the gap. This CDR3 is CASPLGSLSYTF. CDR3 nucleotide sequence: TGTGCCAGCCCTTTGGGCTCTCTGAGCTACACCTTC.